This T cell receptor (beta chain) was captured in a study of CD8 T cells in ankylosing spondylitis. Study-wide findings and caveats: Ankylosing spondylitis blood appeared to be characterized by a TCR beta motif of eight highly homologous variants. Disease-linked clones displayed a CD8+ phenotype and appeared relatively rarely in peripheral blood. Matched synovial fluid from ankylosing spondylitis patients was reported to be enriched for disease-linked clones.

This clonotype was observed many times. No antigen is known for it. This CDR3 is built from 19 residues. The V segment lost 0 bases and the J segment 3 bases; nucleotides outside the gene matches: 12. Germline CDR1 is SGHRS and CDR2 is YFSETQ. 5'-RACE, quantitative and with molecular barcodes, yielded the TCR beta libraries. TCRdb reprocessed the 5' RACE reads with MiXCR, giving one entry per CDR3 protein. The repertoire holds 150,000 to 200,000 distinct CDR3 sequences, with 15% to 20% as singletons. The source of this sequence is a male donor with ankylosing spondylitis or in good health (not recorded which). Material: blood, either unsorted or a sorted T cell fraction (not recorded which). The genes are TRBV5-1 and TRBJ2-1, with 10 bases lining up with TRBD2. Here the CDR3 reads CASSLEGLAFDPNYNEQFF. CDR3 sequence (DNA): TGCGCCAGCAGCTTGGAGGGACTAGCGTTCGACCCTAACTACAATGAGCAGTTCTTC.